This T cell receptor beta chain was profiled in a study of Graves' ophthalmopathy and Graves' hyperthyroidism (dated by TCRdb to about 2018). General notes on the study: Peripheral blood samples were taken at the time of initial diagnosis, before any treatment was given. In total, approximately 130 blood samples were TCR-sequenced: approximately 42 ophthalmopathy, some 75 hyperthyroidism and some 17 hyperthyroidism-to-ophthalmopathy patients. TCR beta repertoire signatures were used to distinguish Graves' ophthalmopathy from Graves' hyperthyroidism and to predict progression to ophthalmopathy. The 95 to 100 discovery patients were randomly divided into training and test sets at a 7:3 ratio. An independent validation cohort comprised some 18 hyperthyroidism patients and 15 to 17 patients who later progressed from hyperthyroidism to ophthalmopathy. In over 5 hyperthyroidism patients, the T-cell repertoires found in thyroid tissue were compared with those found in blood. To explore V-J signatures distinguishing ophthalmopathy from hyperthyroidism, a discovery set of about a hundred patients (roughly 45 ophthalmopathy, some 55 stable hyperthyroidism) was enrolled. Following sampling, methimazole starting at 30 mg daily was administered to hyperthyroidism patients, and high-dose intravenous methylprednisolone was administered to ophthalmopathy patients. Summary of the overall study and its limitations: The 13-signature model separated ophthalmopathy from stable hyperthyroidism with approximately 90% sensitivity and approximately 81% specificity in cross-validation, and 80%/75% in the test set. No statistical method was used to predetermine the sample size, and group allocation was not hidden from the investigators. In validation, the model predicted ophthalmopathy progression with more than 70% sensitivity and 72.22% specificity; roughly eleven predicted patients were CT-confirmed with GO in a median of 6.5 months. Most expanded thyroid clonotypes with a frequency above 0.001 also appeared in blood, which suggests that blood repertoires may reflect the immune response in the thyroid.

This clonotype was recorded many times. Its antigen is unknown. No quality values exist for individual bases; no much larger clone is one base distant. V loses 5 bases, J loses 0 bases, and the germline ends lie 11 bases apart. The CDR3 measures 15 amino acids from cysteine to phenylalanine. Kept here is only the CDR3 DNA, which spans 45 bases and is read in frame from base 1. According to the germline V gene, CDR1 reads MNHNS and CDR2 reads SASEGT. The ophthalmopathy patients had moderately to severely active disease, with a Clinical Activity Score of 3 or higher, a NOSPECS grade of 4 or higher, and a disease duration of less than 3 months. Patients with other autoimmune diseases, uncontrolled infections, pregnancy or lactation were excluded from the study. Clinical symptoms, serum thyroxine, TRAb, thyroid ultrasound and orbital computed tomography were used for diagnosis. Ficoll-Paque density gradient centrifugation was used to isolate PBMCs from about 9.4 ml of fresh peripheral blood. Total RNA was extracted using Trizol reagent, and RNA quality was checked on an Agilent 2100 Bioanalyzer.

For repertoire sequencing, the TCR beta CDR3 regions were amplified from RNA transcripts. The first round was an RT-PCR using HTBI primers with the Qiagen OneStep RT-PCR kit, and this first round was followed by a second-round multiplex PCR, then size selection and purification. The libraries underwent paired-end sequencing with 100 bp reads on an Illumina HiSeq2000. The study's processing was this. SOAPnuke was used for read processing, and reads with adapters, uncalled bases, a mean Phred below 15, or no exact constant-primer or identifier match were discarded. High-quality paired reads were merged with COPE v1.2.5. Each unique nucleotide sequence was treated as a clonotype, and MiTCR v1.1 was used to align the clonotypes to the IMGT TRB V, D and J references. The analysis was limited to V-J combinations with a frequency above 0.0001, which together covered 99.2% of repertoires. A TCR clonal expansion and chaos score per V-J combination was defined as the ratio of F50 clonal expansion to chaos observed in the TCRdist matrix. Welch's t-statistics and random forest were used to narrow the features down to more than 10 V-J combinations, which were then fed into a naive Bayes classifier. Thyroid-blood repertoire similarity was quantified with the Morisita-Horn index. TCRdb handled the public reads itself, with Q25 trimming in fastp and clone calling in MiXCR, and kept productive beta chains. Each entry is one CDR3 protein sequence, shown with its most common DNA and genes. These V and J calls are TCRdb output, not the study's own analysis. The sample data list 200,000 to 250,000 distinct CDR3 sequences, and over 25% of these were observed just once. The ten largest make up 9.1% of the sample.

The V gene is TRBV6-1 and the J gene is TRBJ1-5; the D gene is not confidently resolved. The TCR was taken from a man aged 50 to 59 with Graves' ophthalmopathy. Donor details come from another sample of the same person, matched by shared clones. The sample consisted of peripheral blood. The CDR3 here reads CASSPPVGSNQPQHF. The sequenced DNA is TGTGCCAGCAGTCCCCCAGTGGGTAGCAATCAGCCCCAGCATTTT.